The rows below give T cell receptor beta chains drawn from one sample of a study of OX40 agonist ivuxolimab in advanced cancers. The data were produced by immunoSEQ multiplex PCR, yet TCRdb's version contains in-frame clones alone and is incomplete. In the table there are 45,000 to 70,000 clones, roughly 90% of which are singletons. The source material was CD4+ or CD8+ T cells sorted from blood, sampled in a trial of the OX40 agonist ivuxolimab. The source of these receptors is an adult with an advanced solid tumor such as melanoma, head and neck, liver or kidney cancer. Both conserved end residues are part of each CDR3. Each record gives: CDR3 DNA, CDR3 protein, J gene, D gene, clone size, V gene. A D gene is named only where the DNA matches it firmly. The size entry is marked missing in some rows and otherwise reads once, few, many or a size class.

TGTGCCAGCAGTACCCGGGACAGCTCCTACAATGAGCAGTTCTTC	CASSTRDSSYNEQFF	TRBJ2-1	TRBD1	-	TRBV28
TGTGCCAGCAGCAGCCCAGGGGGGGTTGGATGGACTGAAGCTTTCTTT	CASSSPGGVGWTEAFF	TRBJ1-1	TRBD1	-	TRBV28
TGTGCCAGCAGTGAAGGGCGGAATTTTGACGAGCAGTACTTC	CASSEGRNFDEQYF	TRBJ2-7	-	-	TRBV2
TGTGCCAGCAGCCCCCGACTAGCGGGGGGCACCGGGGAGCTGTTTTTT	CASSPRLAGGTGELFF	TRBJ2-2	TRBD2	-	TRBV14
TGTGCCAGCTCGGGGACAGATAATGAAAAACTGTTTTTT	CASSGTDNEKLFF	TRBJ1-4	TRBD1	-	TRBV18
TGTGCCAGCAGTGGTGTTGGGCTAGCGGGCCCAGATACGCAGTATTTT	CASSGVGLAGPDTQYF	TRBJ2-3	TRBD2	-	TRBV27
TGTGCCAGTAGTATAGGGGCAGGAGCTTCCCAAGAGACCCAGTACTTC	CASSIGAGASQETQYF	TRBJ2-5	-	-	TRBV19
TGCAGTGCTAGATCGGAAGAGACCCAGTACTTC	CSARSEETQYF	TRBJ2-5	-	-	TRBV20-1
TGTGCCAGCAGTGACTCTCGGGGGGCGAAGTTCTTC	CASSDSRGAKFF	TRBJ2-1	-	-	TRBV6-4
TGTGCCAGCAGCTCGGCCCCAGGTGGAAACACCATATATTTT	CASSSAPGGNTIYF	TRBJ1-3	-	-	TRBV7-2
TGTGCCAGCAGCTGGGAACTAGCGGGAGGGCCGGAGTTCTTC	CASSWELAGGPEFF	TRBJ2-1	TRBD2	-	TRBV5-6
TGTGCCAGCAGCGTCGGTCCCAGCAATCAGCCCCAGCATTTT	CASSVGPSNQPQHF	TRBJ1-5	-	-	TRBV9
TGTGCCAGCAGCTTAGCCCAGGTTTCCTATGGCTACACCTTC	CASSLAQVSYGYTF	TRBJ1-2	-	once	TRBV7-9
TGTGCCAGCTCTCGGGATACTGGAAACACCATATATTTT	CASSRDTGNTIYF	TRBJ1-3	-	once	TRBV5-4
TGTGCCAGCAGCTTATTCCTGGCCGGTGTTAGTGGCTACACCTTC	CASSLFLAGVSGYTF	TRBJ1-2	-	-	TRBV7-2
TGTGCCAGTAGTATAAAAGCGGGGGGTTCCTACAATGAGCAGTTCTTC	CASSIKAGGSYNEQFF	TRBJ2-1	TRBD2	-	TRBV19
TGTGCCAGCACCGACGGGTACTCTAACTATGGCTACACCTTC	CASTDGYSNYGYTF	TRBJ1-2	-	-	TRBV6-1
TGTGCCAGCAGTGTGAGGGGACTAGCGGGAGGATCGGCAGATACGCAGTATTTT	CASSVRGLAGGSADTQYF	TRBJ2-3	TRBD2	-	TRBV2
TGTGCCAGCAGCGTACAGGGAGCGTCTAATGAAAAACTGTTTTTT	CASSVQGASNEKLFF	TRBJ1-4	-	-	TRBV9
TGTGCCAGAAGCTTGTCACGGGCCAAGGGGGCCTCCTACGAGCAGTACTTC	CARSLSRAKGASYEQYF	TRBJ2-7	TRBD1	once	TRBV5-3
TGTGCCAGCAGCTTAGCTCCCAATCAGCCCCAGCATTTT	CASSLAPNQPQHF	TRBJ1-5	-	-	TRBV7-2
TGCGCCAGCAGCTTGAGCCCTTATAGCAATCAGCCCCAGCATTTT	CASSLSPYSNQPQHF	TRBJ1-5	-	-	TRBV5-1
TGTGCCAGTAGCCAGGGGACAGCGAACACCGGGGAGCTGTTTTTT	CASSQGTANTGELFF	TRBJ2-2	TRBD1	once	TRBV19
TGTGCCAGCAGCTCCCAAGGGAACGGTGTCCCCGGGGAGCTGTTTTTT	CASSSQGNGVPGELFF	TRBJ2-2	-	-	TRBV5-5
TGTGCCAGCACCCAAGGAGGGACTAGCACAGATACGCAGTATTTT	CASTQGGTSTDTQYF	TRBJ2-3	-	-	TRBV2
TGTGCCAGCAGCGTAGAAGCGCTTGGGGAAGCTTTCTTT	CASSVEALGEAFF	TRBJ1-1	-	-	TRBV9
TGTGCCAGCAGACTCTACGAAAAACTGTTTTTT	CASRLYEKLFF	TRBJ1-4	-	-	TRBV28
TGTGCCAGTAGTATAGTGGGGACAGGGAACACTGAAGCTTTCTTT	CASSIVGTGNTEAFF	TRBJ1-1	TRBD1	-	TRBV19
TGTGCCAGCAGCCCCCAGGGTTACGGGGAGCTGTTTTTT	CASSPQGYGELFF	TRBJ2-2	-	-	TRBV11-3
TGTGCCAGCAGCGAGCCGACAGGGGGCGTCGGGGAGCTGTTTTTT	CASSEPTGGVGELFF	TRBJ2-2	TRBD1	-	TRBV6-6
TGTGCCAGCAGCCAAGGACACGAAAGCAATCAGCCCCAGCATTTT	CASSQGHESNQPQHF	TRBJ1-5	-	-	TRBV7-1
TGCACCCCATACTACACTGAAGCTTTCTTT	CTPYYTEAFF	TRBJ1-1	-	-	TRBV29-1
TGTGCCAGCAGCTTATTAGGGGGAGCCAAAAACATTCAGTACTTC	CASSLLGGAKNIQYF	TRBJ2-4	-	-	TRBV7-9
TGTGCCAGCAGCTCGGGGGAAAAACTGTTTTTT	CASSSGEKLFF	TRBJ1-4	-	-	TRBV7-9
TGTGCCTGGAGTGTACTCAAACTAGCGAGCCGGAATGAGCAGTTCTTC	CAWSVLKLASRNEQFF	TRBJ2-1	TRBD2	-	TRBV30
TGTGCTAGCAGCTCGGGACAGGGAATTAATGAAAAACTGTTTTTT	CASSSGQGINEKLFF	TRBJ1-4	TRBD1	-	TRBV7-7
TGTGCCATCAGGGGGGGACAGGGGAACACTGAAGCTTTCTTT	CAIRGGQGNTEAFF	TRBJ1-1	TRBD1	-	TRBV10-3
TGTGCCAGCAGATCAGGGACAGTAGGTCAGCCCCAGCATTTT	CASRSGTVGQPQHF	TRBJ1-5	TRBD1	-	TRBV28
TGTGCCAGCAGCGTAGATTCGGGCGGACGCGGGGAGCTGTTTTTT	CASSVDSGGRGELFF	TRBJ2-2	-	-	TRBV9
TGTGCCAGCTCACCACGAGAAAACAGGGGGCAGAGTGCTTTCTTT	CASSPRENRGQSAFF	TRBJ1-1	TRBD1	-	TRBV18
TGTGCCTGGATGGCTGACTTGACTAGCTCGGCAACTTACTCCACAGATACGCAGTATTTT	CAWMADLTSSATYSTDTQYF	TRBJ2-3	TRBD2	-	TRBV30
TGTGCCAGCAGTGAAGGGGGTGGCACCTACAATGAGCAGTTCTTC	CASSEGGGTYNEQFF	TRBJ2-1	-	-	TRBV6-1
TGTGCCATCAGTGGTACAGGGGCAGGAGGCTACACCTTC	CAISGTGAGGYTF	TRBJ1-2	TRBD1	-	TRBV10-3
TGTGCCAGCAGTGAAGTTCAGGGGGCCGGGGAGCTGTTTTTT	CASSEVQGAGELFF	TRBJ2-2	TRBD1	-	TRBV6-1
TGTGCCAGCAGCTTAGAATCCGGGGGAGATCAGCCCCAGCATTTT	CASSLESGGDQPQHF	TRBJ1-5	-	-	TRBV11-2
TGTGCCAGCAGTTCGTACATAGATCAGCCCCAGCATTTT	CASSSYIDQPQHF	TRBJ1-5	-	few	TRBV6-5
TGTGCCAGTAGTATAGCCGGGAGCGGGGGCAATCAGCCCCAGCATTTT	CASSIAGSGGNQPQHF	TRBJ1-5	-	-	TRBV19
TGTGCCAGCAGCATAGGAGGAGGCAGCCCCAATGAGCAGTTCTTC	CASSIGGGSPNEQFF	TRBJ2-1	-	-	TRBV9
TGTGCCAGCTCACCAACCCAGAATTACGAGCAGTACTTC	CASSPTQNYEQYF	TRBJ2-7	-	-	TRBV18